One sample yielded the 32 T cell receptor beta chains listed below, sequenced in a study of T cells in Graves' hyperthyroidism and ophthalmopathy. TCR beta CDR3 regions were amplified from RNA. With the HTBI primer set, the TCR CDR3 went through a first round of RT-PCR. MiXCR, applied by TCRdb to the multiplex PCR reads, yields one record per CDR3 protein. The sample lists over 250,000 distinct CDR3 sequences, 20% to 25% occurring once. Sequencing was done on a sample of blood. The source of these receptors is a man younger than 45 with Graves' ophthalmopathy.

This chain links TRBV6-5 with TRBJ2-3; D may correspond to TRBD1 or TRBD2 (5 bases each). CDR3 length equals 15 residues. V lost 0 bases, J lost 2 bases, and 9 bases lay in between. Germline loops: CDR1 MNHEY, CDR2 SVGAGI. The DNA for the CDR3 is TGTGCCAGCAGTTACTCCGGGACCTACACAGATACGCAGTATTTT. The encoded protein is CASSYSGTYTDTQYF.

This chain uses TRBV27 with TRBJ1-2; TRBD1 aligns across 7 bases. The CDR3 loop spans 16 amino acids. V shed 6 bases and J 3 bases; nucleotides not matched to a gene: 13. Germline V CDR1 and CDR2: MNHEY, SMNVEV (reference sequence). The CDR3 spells CASSRRQGVADYGYTF. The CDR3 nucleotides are TGTGCCAGCAGCCGGAGACAGGGTGTGGCTGACTATGGCTACACCTTC.

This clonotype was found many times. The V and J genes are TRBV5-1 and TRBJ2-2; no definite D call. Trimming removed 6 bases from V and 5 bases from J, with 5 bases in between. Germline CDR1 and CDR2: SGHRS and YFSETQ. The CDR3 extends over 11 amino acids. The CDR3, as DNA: TGCGCCAGCAAGGATACCGGGGAGCTGTTTTTT. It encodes CASKDTGELFF.

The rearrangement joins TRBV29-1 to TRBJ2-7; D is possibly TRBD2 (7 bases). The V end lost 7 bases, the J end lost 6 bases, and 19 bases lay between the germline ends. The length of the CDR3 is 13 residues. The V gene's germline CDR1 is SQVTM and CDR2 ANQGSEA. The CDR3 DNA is TGCAGCGGAGCGCACGGGGGGCCTGGCGAGCAGTACTTC. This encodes CSGAHGGPGEQYF.

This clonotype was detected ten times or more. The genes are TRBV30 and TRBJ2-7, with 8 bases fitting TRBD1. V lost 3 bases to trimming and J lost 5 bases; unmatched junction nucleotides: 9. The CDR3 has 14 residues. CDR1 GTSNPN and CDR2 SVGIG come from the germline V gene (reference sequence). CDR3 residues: CAWRLGQGGDEQYF. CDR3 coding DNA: TGTGCCTGGAGGTTAGGACAGGGAGGCGACGAGCAGTACTTC.

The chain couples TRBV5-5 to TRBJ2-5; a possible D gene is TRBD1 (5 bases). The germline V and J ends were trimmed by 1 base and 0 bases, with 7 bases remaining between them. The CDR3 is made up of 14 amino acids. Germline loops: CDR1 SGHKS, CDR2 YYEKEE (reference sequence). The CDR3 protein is CASSLSTDQETQYF. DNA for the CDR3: TGTGCCAGCAGCTTGTCGACAGACCAAGAGACCCAGTACTTC. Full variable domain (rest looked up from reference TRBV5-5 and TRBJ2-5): DAGVTQSPTHLIKTRGQQVTLRCSPISGHKSVSWYQQVLGQGPQFIFQYYEKEERGRGNFPDRFSARQFPNYSSELNVNALLLGDSALYLCASSLSTDQETQYFGPGTRLLVL.

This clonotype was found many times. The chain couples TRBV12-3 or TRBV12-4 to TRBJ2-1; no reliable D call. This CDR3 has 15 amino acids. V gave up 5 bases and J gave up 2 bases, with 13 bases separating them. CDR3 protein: CASSVGAPAYNEQFF. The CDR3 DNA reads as TGTGCCAGCAGTGTTGGAGCGCCTGCCTACAATGAGCAGTTCTTC.

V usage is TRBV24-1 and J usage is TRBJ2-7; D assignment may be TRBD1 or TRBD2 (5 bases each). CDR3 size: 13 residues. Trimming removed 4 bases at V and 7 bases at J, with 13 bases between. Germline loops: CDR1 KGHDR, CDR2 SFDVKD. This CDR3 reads CATSDSGTPEQYF. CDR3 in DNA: TGTGCCACCAGTGACTCCGGGACGCCAGAGCAGTACTTC.

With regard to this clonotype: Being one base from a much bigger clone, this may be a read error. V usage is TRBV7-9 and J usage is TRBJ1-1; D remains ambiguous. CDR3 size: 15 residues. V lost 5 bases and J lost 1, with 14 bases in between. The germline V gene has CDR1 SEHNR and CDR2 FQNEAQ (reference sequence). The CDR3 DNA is TGTGCCAGCAGCCCGATATCCTATGGGAACACTGAAGCTTTCTTT. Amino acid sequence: CASSPISYGNTEAFF.

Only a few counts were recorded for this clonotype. The CDR3 region has the DNA TGTGCCAGCAGTCTCAACAGTCATAAAGGCTATGGCTACACCTTC. This gives the protein CASSLNSHKGYGYTF. The gene calls are TRBV6-1 and TRBJ1-2; no firm D call. The CDR3 covers 15 residues. V lost 5 bases, J lost 4 bases, and 17 bases lay in between. Germline values: CDR1 MNHNS, CDR2 SASEGT.

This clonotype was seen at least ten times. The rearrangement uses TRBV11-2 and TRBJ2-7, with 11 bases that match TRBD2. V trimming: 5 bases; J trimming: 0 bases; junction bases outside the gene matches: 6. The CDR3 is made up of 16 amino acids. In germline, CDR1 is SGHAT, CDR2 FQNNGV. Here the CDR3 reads CASSRLAGGSSYEQYF. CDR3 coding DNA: TGTGCCAGCAGCCGATTAGCGGGAGGGAGCTCCTACGAGCAGTACTTC.

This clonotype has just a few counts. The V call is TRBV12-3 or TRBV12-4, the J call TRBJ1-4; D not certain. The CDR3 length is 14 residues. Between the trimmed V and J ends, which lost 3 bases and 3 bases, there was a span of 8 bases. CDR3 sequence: CASSFGFANEKLFF. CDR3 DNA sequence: TGTGCCAGCAGTTTTGGGTTTGCTAATGAAAAACTGTTTTTT.

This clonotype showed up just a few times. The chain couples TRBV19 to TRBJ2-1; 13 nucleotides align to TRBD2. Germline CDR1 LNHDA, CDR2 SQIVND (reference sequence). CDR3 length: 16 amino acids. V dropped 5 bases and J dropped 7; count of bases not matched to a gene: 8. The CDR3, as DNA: TGTGCCAGTAGTTCCGGACTAGCGGGAGTTATTAATGAGCAGTTCTTC. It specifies CASSSGLAGVINEQFF.

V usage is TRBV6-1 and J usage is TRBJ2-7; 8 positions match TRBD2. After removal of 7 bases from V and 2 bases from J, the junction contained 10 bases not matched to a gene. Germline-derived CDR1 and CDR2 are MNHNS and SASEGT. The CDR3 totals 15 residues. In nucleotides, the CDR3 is TGTGCCAGCACCACGGGACTAGAGGGGCCCTACGAGCAGTACTTC. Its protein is CASTTGLEGPYEQYF.

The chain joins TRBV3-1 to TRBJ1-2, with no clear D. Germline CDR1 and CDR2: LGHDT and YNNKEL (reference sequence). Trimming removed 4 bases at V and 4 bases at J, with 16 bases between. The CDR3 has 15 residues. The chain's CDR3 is CASSPTLDGIYGYTF. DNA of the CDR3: TGTGCCAGCAGCCCCACCCTGGACGGAATCTATGGCTACACCTTC.

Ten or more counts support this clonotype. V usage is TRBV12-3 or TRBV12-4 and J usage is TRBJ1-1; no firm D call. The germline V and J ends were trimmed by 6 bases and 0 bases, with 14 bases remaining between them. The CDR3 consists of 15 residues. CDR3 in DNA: TGTGCCAGCAGACCGAATCAAGGGATGAACACTGAAGCTTTCTTT. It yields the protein CASRPNQGMNTEAFF.

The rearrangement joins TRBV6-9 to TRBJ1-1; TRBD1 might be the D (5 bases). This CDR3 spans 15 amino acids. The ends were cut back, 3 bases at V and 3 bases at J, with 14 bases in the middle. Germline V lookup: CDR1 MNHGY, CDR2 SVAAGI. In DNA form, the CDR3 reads TGTGCCAGCAGTTACAATTCCGGAGGGGACACTGAAGCTTTCTTT. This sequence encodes CASSYNSGGDTEAFF.

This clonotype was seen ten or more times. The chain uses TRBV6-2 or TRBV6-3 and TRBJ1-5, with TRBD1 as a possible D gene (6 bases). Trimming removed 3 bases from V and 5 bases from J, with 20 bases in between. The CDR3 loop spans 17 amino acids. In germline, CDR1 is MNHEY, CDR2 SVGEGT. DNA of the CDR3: TGTGCCAGCAGTTATAGGTTCGACAGGTCCAGTGATCAGCCCCAGCATTTT. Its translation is CASSYRFDRSSDQPQHF.

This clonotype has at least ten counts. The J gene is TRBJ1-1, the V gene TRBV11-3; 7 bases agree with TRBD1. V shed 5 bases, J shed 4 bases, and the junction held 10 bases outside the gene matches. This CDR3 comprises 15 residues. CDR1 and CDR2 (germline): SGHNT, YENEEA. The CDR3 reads CASSTRRQGGTEAFF. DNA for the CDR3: TGTGCCAGCAGCACCCGGCGACAGGGAGGCACTGAAGCTTTCTTT.

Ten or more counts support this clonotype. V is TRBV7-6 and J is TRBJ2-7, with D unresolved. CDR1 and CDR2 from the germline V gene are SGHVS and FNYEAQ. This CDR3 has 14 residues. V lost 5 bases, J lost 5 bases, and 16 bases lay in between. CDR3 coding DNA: TGTGCCAGCAGCAAGCAGAATGGCCGAGACGAGCAGTACTTC. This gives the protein CASSKQNGRDEQYF.

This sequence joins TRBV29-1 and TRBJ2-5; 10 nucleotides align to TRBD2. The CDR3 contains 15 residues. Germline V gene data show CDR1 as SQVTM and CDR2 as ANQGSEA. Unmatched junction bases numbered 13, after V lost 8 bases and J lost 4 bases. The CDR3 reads CSTERAGGPGETQYF. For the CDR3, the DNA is TGCAGCACTGAGAGAGCGGGAGGGCCGGGAGAGACCCAGTACTTC. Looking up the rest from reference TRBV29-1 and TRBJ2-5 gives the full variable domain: SAVISQKPSRDICQRGTSLTIQCQVDSQVTMMFWYRQQPGQSLTLIATANQGSEATYESGFVIDKFPISRPNLTFSTLTVSNMSPEDSSIYLCSTERAGGPGETQYFGPGTRLLVL.

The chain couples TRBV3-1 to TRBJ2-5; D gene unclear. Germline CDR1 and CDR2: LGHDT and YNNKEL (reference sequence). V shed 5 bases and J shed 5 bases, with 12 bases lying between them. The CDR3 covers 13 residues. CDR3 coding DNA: TGTGCCAGCAGCTCGGAAGAGAGGGAGACCCAGTACTTC. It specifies CASSSEERETQYF.

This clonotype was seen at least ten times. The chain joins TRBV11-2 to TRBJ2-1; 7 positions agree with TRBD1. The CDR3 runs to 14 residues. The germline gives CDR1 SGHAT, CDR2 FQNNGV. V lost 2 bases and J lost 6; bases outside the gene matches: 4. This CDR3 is CASSLTAGGNEQFF. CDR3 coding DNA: TGTGCCAGCAGCTTAACGGCAGGGGGCAATGAGCAGTTCTTC. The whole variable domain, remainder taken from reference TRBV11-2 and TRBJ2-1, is EAGVAQSPRYKIIEKRQSVAFWCNPISGHATLYWYQQILGQGPKLLIQFQNNGVVDDSQLPKDRFSAERLKGVDSTLKIQPAKLEDSAVYLCASSLTAGGNEQFFGPGTRLTVL.

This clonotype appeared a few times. The CDR3 loop reads CASSQDTSGRYTQYF. CDR3 DNA sequence: TGCGCCAGCAGCCAAGATACTAGCGGGAGATATACGCAGTATTTT. The J gene is TRBJ2-3, the V gene TRBV4-1, with 11 bases lining up with TRBD2. Germline-derived CDR1 and CDR2 are MGHRA and YSYEKL. The CDR3 length is 15 residues. V trimming: 0 bases; J trimming: 7 bases; junction bases outside the gene matches: 3.

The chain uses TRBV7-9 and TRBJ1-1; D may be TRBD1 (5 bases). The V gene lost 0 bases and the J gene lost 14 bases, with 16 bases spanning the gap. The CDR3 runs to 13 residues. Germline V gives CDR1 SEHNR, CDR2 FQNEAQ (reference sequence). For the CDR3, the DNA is TGTGCCAGCAGCTTAGCGCTTGGTCTGGGGGGGTTCTTT. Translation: CASSLALGLGGFF.

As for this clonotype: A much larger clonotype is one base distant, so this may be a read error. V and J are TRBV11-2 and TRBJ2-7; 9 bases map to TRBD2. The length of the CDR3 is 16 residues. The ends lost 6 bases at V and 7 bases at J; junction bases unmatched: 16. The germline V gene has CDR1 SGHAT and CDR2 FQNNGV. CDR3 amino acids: CASSPRASGKHNEQYF. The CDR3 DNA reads TGTGCCAGCAGTCCTCGGGCTAGCGGGAAACACAATGAGCAGTACTTC.

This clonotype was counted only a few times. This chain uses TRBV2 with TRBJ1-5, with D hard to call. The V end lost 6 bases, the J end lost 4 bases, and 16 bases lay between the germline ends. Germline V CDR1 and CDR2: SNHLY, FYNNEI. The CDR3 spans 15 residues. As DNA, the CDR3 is TGTGCCAGCAGCCGTGACCCGGGAGGGAATCAGCCCCAGCATTTT. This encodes CASSRDPGGNQPQHF.

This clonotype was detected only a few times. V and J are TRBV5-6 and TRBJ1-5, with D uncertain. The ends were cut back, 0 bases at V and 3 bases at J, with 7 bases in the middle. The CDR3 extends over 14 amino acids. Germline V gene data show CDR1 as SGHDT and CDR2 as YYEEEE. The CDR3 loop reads CASSLGRINQPQHF. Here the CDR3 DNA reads TGTGCCAGCAGCTTGGGACGGATCAATCAGCCCCAGCATTTT. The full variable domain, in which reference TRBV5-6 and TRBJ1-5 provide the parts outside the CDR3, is DAGVTQSPTHLIKTRGQQVTLRCSPKSGHDTVSWYQQALGQGPQFIFQYYEEEERQRGNFPDRFSGHQFPNYSSELNVNALLLGDSALYLCASSLGRINQPQHFGDGTRLSIL.

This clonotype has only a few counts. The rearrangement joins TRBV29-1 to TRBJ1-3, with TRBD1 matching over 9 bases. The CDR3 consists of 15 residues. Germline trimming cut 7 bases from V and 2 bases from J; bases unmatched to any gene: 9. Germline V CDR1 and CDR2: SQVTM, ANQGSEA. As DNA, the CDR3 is TGCAGCGCTGCCGGGACAGGGACTCCTGGAAACACCATATATTTT. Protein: CSAAGTGTPGNTIYF.

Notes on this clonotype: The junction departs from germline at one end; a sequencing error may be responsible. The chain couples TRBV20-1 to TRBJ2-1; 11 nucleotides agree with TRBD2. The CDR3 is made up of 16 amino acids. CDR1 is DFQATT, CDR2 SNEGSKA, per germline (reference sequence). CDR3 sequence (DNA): TGCAGTGCTAGAGGACTAGCGGGAATGGCGAAAAGTGAGCAGTCCTTC. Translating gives CSARGLAGMAKSEQSF.

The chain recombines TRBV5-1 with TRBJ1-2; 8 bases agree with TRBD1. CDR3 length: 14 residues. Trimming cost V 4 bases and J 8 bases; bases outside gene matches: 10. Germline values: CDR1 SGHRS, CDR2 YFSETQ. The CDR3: CASSPSQGAGGYTF. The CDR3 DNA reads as TGCGCCAGCAGCCCAAGCCAGGGGGCCGGCGGCTACACCTTC.

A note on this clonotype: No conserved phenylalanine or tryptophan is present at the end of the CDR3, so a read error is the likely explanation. CDR3 DNA sequence: TGCAGTGCGGATGGACAGGGAGGTTCAGATACGCAGTATCTT. It encodes CSADGQGGSDTQYL. The rearrangement joins TRBV20-1 to TRBJ2-3, with 8 nucleotides matching TRBD1. The CDR3 length is 14 residues. The germline V gene has CDR1 DFQATT and CDR2 SNEGSKA (reference sequence). V shed 6 bases, J shed 4 bases, and the junction held 9 bases outside the gene matches.